The next 8 T cell receptor beta chains were all read from a single sample in a study of identical twins. TCRdb re-analysed the 5' RACE reads in MiXCR, keeping a single row per CDR3 protein. In the table there are around 1.7 million distinct CDR3 sequences, under 35% of which are singletons. The specimen sequenced was cord blood. The receptors come from a newborn girl in good health.

The CDR3 loop is CSARAGEVGDTQYF. As DNA, the CDR3 is TGCAGTGCTAGAGCCGGAGAAGTGGGAGATACGCAGTATTTT. This sequence joins TRBV20-1 and TRBJ2-3; D uncertain. This CDR3 is built from 14 residues. Trimming took 1 base from V and 5 from J, leaving 13 bases between them. In germline, CDR1 is DFQATT, CDR2 SNEGSKA (reference sequence).

Only a few counts were recorded for this clonotype. V and J are TRBV24-1 and TRBJ2-5; no clear D. Trimming took 5 bases from V and 4 from J, leaving 13 bases between them. The V gene's germline CDR1 is KGHDR and CDR2 SFDVKD. The CDR3 sequence is 14 residues long. Here the CDR3 reads CATSGGRDGETQYF. The CDR3 DNA reads TGTGCCACCAGTGGAGGTAGGGATGGAGAGACCCAGTACTTC.

The chain carries TRBV10-3 and TRBJ1-2, with 7 bases fitting TRBD1. The CDR3 is 13 residues long. J lost 4 bases, V lost 4 bases, and 3 bases had no gene match. In germline, CDR1 is ENHRY, CDR2 SYGVKD. The CDR3 reads CAISADRSYGYTF. The DNA for the CDR3 is TGTGCCATCAGTGCGGACAGGTCCTATGGCTACACCTTC.

A few counts support this clonotype. The chain employs TRBV24-1 and TRBJ2-1; 8 bases line up with TRBD2. The ends lost 5 bases at V and 5 bases at J; junction bases unmatched: 4. In germline, CDR1 is KGHDR, CDR2 SFDVKD. The CDR3 loop spans 14 amino acids. This CDR3 reads CATSGSGADNEQFF. CDR3 DNA sequence: TGTGCCACCAGTGGTAGCGGGGCCGACAATGAGCAGTTCTTC.

This clonotype has just a few counts. This chain connects TRBV3-1 to TRBJ2-1, with D perhaps matching TRBD2 (7 bases). The V gene lost 2 bases and the J gene lost 9 bases, with 29 bases spanning the gap. Per germline, CDR1 LGHDT and CDR2 YNNKEL (reference sequence). There are 19 residues in the CDR3. In nucleotides, the CDR3 is TGTGCCAGCAGCCAACGGGGGGCAAGTAGCTTCCGACATAGGGGTGAGCAGTTCTTC. Residues: CASSQRGASSFRHRGEQFF.

The V call is TRBV29-1, the J call TRBJ2-6, with 11 positions matching TRBD1. V dropped 4 bases and J dropped 2; count of bases not matched to a gene: 4. The CDR3 spans 16 residues. Germline V gives CDR1 SQVTM, CDR2 ANQGSEA. The chain's CDR3 is CSVAPGQGAGANVLTF. Written as DNA, the CDR3 is TGCAGCGTTGCACCGGGACAGGGGGCTGGGGCCAACGTCCTGACTTTC.

The CDR3 protein is CASSVTGTRYNEQYF. In DNA form, the CDR3 reads TGTGCCAGCAGTGTCACCGGGACTAGATACAATGAGCAGTACTTC. This chain links TRBV6-6 with TRBJ2-7, with 8 bases lining up with TRBD2. This CDR3 comprises 15 residues. Per the germline V gene, CDR1 is MNHNY and CDR2 is SVGAGI (reference sequence). V gave up 5 bases and J gave up 7 bases; unmatched junction bases: 13.

This clonotype was seen a few times. The chain is built from TRBV11-2 and TRBJ2-3; 8 bases align to TRBD1. This CDR3 has 17 residues. The germline gives CDR1 SGHAT, CDR2 FQNNGV. Trimming removed 5 bases from V and 8 bases from J; junction bases left unmatched: 18. The CDR3 DNA is TGTGCCAGCAGCCGGAACCCGGGGACAGGCCCTCTGGGTACGCAGTATTTT. As protein: CASSRNPGTGPLGTQYF. The variable domain in full, with the rest retrieved from reference TRBV11-2 and TRBJ2-3, is EAGVAQSPRYKIIEKRQSVAFWCNPISGHATLYWYQQILGQGPKLLIQFQNNGVVDDSQLPKDRFSAERLKGVDSTLKIQPAKLEDSAVYLCASSRNPGTGPLGTQYFGPGTRLTVL.